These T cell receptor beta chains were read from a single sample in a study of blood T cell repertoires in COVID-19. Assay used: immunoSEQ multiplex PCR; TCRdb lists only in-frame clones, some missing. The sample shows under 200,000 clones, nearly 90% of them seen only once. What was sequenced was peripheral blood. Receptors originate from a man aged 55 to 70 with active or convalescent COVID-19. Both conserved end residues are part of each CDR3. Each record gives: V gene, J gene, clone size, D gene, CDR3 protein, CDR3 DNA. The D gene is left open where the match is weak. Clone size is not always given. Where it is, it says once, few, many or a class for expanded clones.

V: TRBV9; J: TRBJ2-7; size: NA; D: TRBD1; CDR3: CASSPGQGAPPSYEQYF; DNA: TGTGCCAGCAGCCCGGGACAGGGCGCCCCTCCCTCCTACGAGCAGTACTTC
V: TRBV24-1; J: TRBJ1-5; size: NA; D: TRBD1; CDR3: CATFTGVGNQPQHF; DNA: TGTGCCACTTTTACAGGGGTAGGCAATCAGCCCCAGCATTTT
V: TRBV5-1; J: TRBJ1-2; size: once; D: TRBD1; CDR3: CASCPGTGVYGYTF; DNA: TGCGCCAGCTGCCCCGGGACAGGAGTATATGGCTACACCTTC
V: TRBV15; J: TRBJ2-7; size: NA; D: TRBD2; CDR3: CATSGGVLAGGYEQYF; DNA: TGTGCCACCAGCGGGGGGGTCCTAGCGGGGGGCTACGAGCAGTACTTC
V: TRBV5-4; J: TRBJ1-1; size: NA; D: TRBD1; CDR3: CASSLGQGALTEAFF; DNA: TGTGCCAGCAGCTTGGGGCAGGGGGCTTTAACTGAAGCTTTCTTT
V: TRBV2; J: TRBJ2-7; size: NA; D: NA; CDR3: CASSEARSDEQYF; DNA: TGTGCCAGCAGTGAAGCCAGGTCTGACGAGCAGTACTTC
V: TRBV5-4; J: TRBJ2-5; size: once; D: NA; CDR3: CASSLLGGGRGETQYF; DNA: TGTGCCAGCAGCTTGTTGGGGGGGGGCCGAGGGGAGACCCAGTACTTC
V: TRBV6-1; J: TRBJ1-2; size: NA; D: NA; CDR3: CASSEVNNNYGYTF; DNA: TGTGCCAGCAGTGAAGTAAACAATAACTATGGCTACACCTTC
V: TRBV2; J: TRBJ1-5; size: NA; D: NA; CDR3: CASTQRDQPQHF; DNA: TGTGCCAGCACCCAGAGGGATCAGCCCCAGCATTTT
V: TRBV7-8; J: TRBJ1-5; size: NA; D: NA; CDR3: CASSLVGGVGRTQPQHF; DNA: TGTGCCAGCAGCTTAGTAGGGGGGGTAGGGAGGACTCAGCCCCAGCATTTT
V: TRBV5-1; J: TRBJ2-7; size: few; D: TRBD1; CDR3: CASSPNRGTQYF; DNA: TGCGCCAGCAGCCCTAACAGGGGAACCCAGTACTTC
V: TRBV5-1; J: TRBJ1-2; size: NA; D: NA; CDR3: CASSSGQTNYGYTF; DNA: TGCGCCAGCAGCTCCGGACAGACTAACTATGGCTACACCTTC
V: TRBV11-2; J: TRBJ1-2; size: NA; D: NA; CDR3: CASSPLRVNYGYTF; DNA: TGTGCCAGCAGCCCCTTGAGGGTGAACTATGGCTACACCTTC
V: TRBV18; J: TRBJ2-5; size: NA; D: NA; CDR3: CASSPDRQETQYF; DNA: TGTGCCAGCTCACCTGACAGGCAAGAGACCCAGTACTTC
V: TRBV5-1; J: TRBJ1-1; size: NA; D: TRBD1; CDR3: CASSLGQGSEAFF; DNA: TGCGCCAGCAGCTTAGGACAGGGGTCTGAAGCTTTCTTT
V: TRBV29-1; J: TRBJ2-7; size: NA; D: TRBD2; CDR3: CSVGTSGQQYF; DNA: TGCAGCGTAGGGACTAGCGGGCAGCAGTACTTC